This is a list of T cell receptor beta chains from one sample in a study of Ad26.COV2.S vaccination and SARS-CoV-2 variants. Clones were read by immunoSEQ multiplex PCR, and TCRdb kept only the in-frame ones, dropping some. The sample lists a few hundred thousand clones, 90% seen once, with 9.5% to 15% in the top ten. The sequenced sample was peripheral blood, obtained in a trial of Ad26.COV2.S vaccine versus placebo. The receptors stem from a person between 18 and 59 years old who received the Ad26.COV2.S COVID-19 vaccine or a placebo. Both conserved end residues are part of each CDR3. D genes are given only for firm matches.

V gene	D gene	J gene	CDR3 protein	CDR3 DNA
TRBV2	-	TRBJ1-1	CASSVGANTEAFF	TGTGCCAGCAGTGTCGGGGCCAACACTGAAGCTTTCTTT
TRBV27	-	TRBJ1-5	CASSPPGGAYGQPQHF	TGTGCCAGCAGTCCCCCCGGAGGGGCATACGGTCAGCCCCAGCATTTT
TRBV12-5	-	TRBJ2-3	CASGTHPQGITDTQYF	TGTGCTAGTGGTACCCACCCCCAGGGGATCACAGATACGCAGTATTTT
TRBV6-6	-	TRBJ1-5	CASSYSDREPQHF	TGTGCCAGCAGTTACTCTGACCGTGAGCCCCAGCATTTT
TRBV5-1	TRBD2	TRBJ2-6	CASSQTPGGLAGISGANVLTF	TGCGCCAGCAGCCAAACCCCGGGGGGACTAGCGGGAATCTCTGGGGCCAACGTCCTGACTTTC
TRBV6-5	TRBD1	TRBJ1-5	CASKEDRGNQPQHF	TGTGCCAGCAAAGAGGACAGGGGCAATCAGCCCCAGCATTTT
TRBV29-1	TRBD2	TRBJ2-7	CSVVGSGLAGQLYEQYF	TGCAGCGTTGTGGGATCAGGACTAGCGGGCCAACTGTACGAGCAGTACTTC
TRBV6-5	-	TRBJ1-2	CASSYSASPYGYTF	TGTGCCAGCAGTTACTCCGCGAGTCCCTATGGCTACACCTTC
TRBV7-2	-	TRBJ2-3	CASSLEGGPYTQYF	TGTGCCAGCAGCTTAGAGGGGGGCCCGTATACGCAGTATTTT
TRBV2	-	TRBJ2-7	CASSEVDLRSGYEQYF	TGTGCCAGCAGTGAAGTCGACTTGCGTTCCGGCTACGAGCAGTACTTC
TRBV9	-	TRBJ1-1	CASSVAPGTEAFF	TGTGCCAGCAGCGTAGCTCCGGGAACTGAAGCTTTCTTT
TRBV4-3	TRBD2	TRBJ2-1	CASSQVMASGSSYNEQFF	TGCGCCAGCAGCCAAGTGATGGCTAGCGGGAGCTCCTACAATGAGCAGTTCTTC
TRBV7-2	-	TRBJ1-5	CASSSSSNQPQHF	TGTGCCAGCAGCTCCTCGAGCAATCAGCCCCAGCATTTT
TRBV5-4	TRBD1	TRBJ2-7	CASSLTGTGSYEQYF	TGTGCCAGCAGCTTGACCGGGACAGGCTCCTACGAGCAGTACTTC
TRBV6-1	-	TRBJ1-2	CASSDGASGPYF	TGTGCCAGCAGTGATGGTGCCTCGGGACCCTACTTC
TRBV7-9	-	TRBJ2-1	CASSSRRGWNEQFF	TGTGCCAGCAGCTCCAGGAGGGGCTGGAATGAGCAGTTCTTC